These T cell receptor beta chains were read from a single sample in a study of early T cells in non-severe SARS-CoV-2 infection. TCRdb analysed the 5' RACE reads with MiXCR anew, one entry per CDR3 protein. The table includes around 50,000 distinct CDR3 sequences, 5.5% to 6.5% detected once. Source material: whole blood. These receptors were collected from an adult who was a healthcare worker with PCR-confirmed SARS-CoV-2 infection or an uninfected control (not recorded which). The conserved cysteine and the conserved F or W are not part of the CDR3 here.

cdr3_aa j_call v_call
ASSEVHRGKATNEKLF TRBJ1-4 TRBV6-1
SVGPSRDRLYNEQF TRBJ2-1 TRBV29-1
AWREGPFYGYT TRBJ1-2 TRBV30
ASSLAGRSPNQPQH TRBJ1-5 TRBV7-2
AWSERRASSEAF TRBJ1-1 TRBV30
ASSLGTRDGPNNEQF TRBJ2-1 TRBV5-1
ASSYRAGETQY TRBJ2-5 TRBV6-2/TRBV6-3
ATSDPPSYEQY TRBJ2-7 TRBV24-1
SAPGTAGNTIY TRBJ1-3 TRBV20-1
ASSLTETHNEQF TRBJ2-1 TRBV7-2
SAGPRNTEAF TRBJ1-1 TRBV29-1
ASSLASGGRVEQF TRBJ2-1 TRBV11-1
ASSFRSSAEQF TRBJ2-1 TRBV7-2
ASSPGGSYGYT TRBJ1-2 TRBV12-3/TRBV12-4
ASSFGGGGYT TRBJ1-2 TRBV7-2
ASSQGLEAF TRBJ1-1 TRBV3-1
ASSPDTGGWEETQY TRBJ2-5 TRBV13
ATRHCLTDIQY TRBJ2-4 TRBV6-9
ASSRPKGSSYEQY TRBJ2-7 TRBV7-2
ASSLVGAYEQY TRBJ2-7 TRBV12-3/TRBV12-4
ASSSSGGADTQY TRBJ2-3 TRBV7-2
ASSLAGENTEAF TRBJ1-1 TRBV5-5
ASSATGGEYEQY TRBJ2-7 TRBV27
ASSLGEYEQY TRBJ2-7 TRBV13
ASSPSGGHNEQF TRBJ2-1 TRBV5-4
ASSASGRETQY TRBJ2-5 TRBV5-1
ASMEAGAQETQY TRBJ2-5 TRBV19
SARGETSGRASAYNEQF TRBJ2-1 TRBV20-1
SVYETRDTGELF TRBJ2-2 TRBV29-1